Shown below are 26 T cell receptor beta chains from a single sample sequenced in a study of siplizumab effects on memory and regulatory T cells. The repertoire was sequenced with immunoSEQ multiplex PCR; TCRdb's copy has only in-frame clones and lacks some. Of 75,000 to 100,000 clones in the sample, 85% to 95% were seen once. The sample was non-Treg CD4+ T cells sorted from blood. The receptors were gathered from a human donor in good health.

The V gene is TRBV21-1, the J gene TRBJ2-3; no check of the table's D call, TRBD1, against the DNA was made. TRBV21-1 is recorded as a pseudogene. This CDR3 region has 17 residues. This CDR3 is CASSTHPEVHDTDTQYF. The CDR3, as DNA: TGTGCCAGCAGCACGCATCCCGAAGTACACGACACAGATACGCAGTATTTT.

V and J are TRBV30 and TRBJ2-1; D is uncertain. V lost 3 bases to trimming and J lost 1 base, with 10 bases between them. Germline assignment: CDR1 GTSNPN and CDR2 SVGIG (reference sequence). The CDR3 consists of 14 residues. The CDR3 DNA is TGTGCCTGGAGGAATTTTAGGTCCTACAATGAGCAGTTCTTC. Translation gives CAWRNFRSYNEQFF.

The chain employs TRBV5-4 and TRBJ2-5, with D tentatively TRBD1 (6 bases). CDR3 length: 13 residues. CDR1 is SGHNT and CDR2 is YYREEE in the germline V gene (reference sequence). The V end was cut by 4 bases, the J end by 2 bases, with 9 bases between. The DNA for the CDR3 is TGTGCCAGCAGCCTCGGACAGCAAGAGACCCAGTACTTC. It is translated as CASSLGQQETQYF.

This chain uses TRBV4-1 with TRBJ2-3; 12 nucleotides agree with TRBD2. V dropped 5 bases and J dropped 2; count of bases not matched to a gene: 5. This CDR3 region has 16 residues. Germline V gene data show CDR1 as MGHRA and CDR2 as YSYEKL. The CDR3 coding sequence is TGCGCCAGCAGCAACCCTAGCGGGGGGGTCACAGATACGCAGTATTTT. Translated: CASSNPSGGVTDTQYF.

This chain joins TRBV19 and TRBJ2-1; TRBD1 matches at 8 bases. Trimming cost V 6 bases and J 7 bases; bases outside gene matches: 17. The germline CDR1 and CDR2 sequences are LNHDA and SQIVND (reference sequence). This CDR3 region has 17 residues. For the CDR3, the DNA is TGTGCCAGTAGGGAAGCTACGGGGCAGGGGGCGCGAAATGAGCAGTTCTTC. Translated: CASREATGQGARNEQFF.

The J gene is TRBJ2-2, the V gene TRBV27; D could derive from TRBD1 or TRBD2 (5 bases each). CDR1 and CDR2 (germline): MNHEY, SMNVEV (reference sequence). The CDR3 sequence is 14 residues long. The V end lost 2 bases, the J end lost 9 bases, and 13 bases lay between the germline ends. CDR3 protein: CASSLEGAGRELFF. In nucleotides, the CDR3 is TGTGCCAGCAGTTTAGAAGGGGCGGGCAGGGAGCTGTTTTTT.

This clone was seen just once. The chain uses TRBV19 and TRBJ2-7, with D perhaps matching TRBD1 (6 bases). The CDR3 loop spans 12 amino acids. Looked up from germline, CDR1 is LNHDA and CDR2 is SQIVND (reference sequence). The CDR3 sequence: CATGLSSYEQYF. CDR3 sequence (DNA): TGTGCTACAGGGTTAAGCTCCTACGAGCAGTACTTC.

This clone appeared once. The chain uses TRBV6-1 and TRBJ1-1; D gene unclear. Germline CDR1 reads MNHNS; CDR2 reads SASEGT. V lost 5 bases and J lost 5, with 15 bases in between. The CDR3 covers 14 residues. The CDR3 loop is CASSLQIGETEAFF. The CDR3 nucleotides are TGTGCCAGCAGTCTTCAAATCGGGGAAACTGAAGCTTTCTTT.

The rearrangement joins TRBV6-6 to TRBJ1-2; D is uncertain. Germline V gives CDR1 MNHNY, CDR2 SVGAGI (reference sequence). V lost 2 bases and J 2 bases, leaving 12 bases between the germline ends. This CDR3 spans 15 amino acids. Here the CDR3 DNA reads TGTGCCAGCAGTTACCTAATGGGCGGAAACTATGGCTACACCTTC. Protein sequence: CASSYLMGGNYGYTF.

The chain recombines TRBV7-2 with TRBJ2-7; 14 bases match TRBD2. Germline V gives CDR1 SGHTA, CDR2 FQGNSA. The CDR3 length is 15 residues. After removal of 7 bases from V and 3 bases from J, the junction contained 5 bases not matched to a gene. CDR3 in amino acids: CASTGLAGGLYEQYF. For the CDR3, the DNA is TGTGCCAGCACCGGACTAGCGGGGGGACTCTACGAGCAGTACTTC.

The chain has TRBV5-1 and TRBJ2-7; D is undetermined. From germline, CDR1 is SGHRS and CDR2 YFSETQ. The CDR3 sequence is 13 residues long. V was cut by 0 bases and J by 1 base, with 5 bases left in between. The CDR3, as DNA: TGCGCCAGCAGCTTGGATCAGTCCTACGAGCAGTACTTC. This gives the protein CASSLDQSYEQYF. Using reference TRBV5-1 and TRBJ2-7 for the parts outside the CDR3, the full variable domain is KAGVTQTPRYLIKTRGQQVTLSCSPISGHRSVSWYQQTPGQGLQFLFEYFSETQRNKGNFPGRFSGRQFSNSRSEMNVSTLELGDSALYLCASSLDQSYEQYFGPGTRLTVT.

The rearrangement uses TRBV7-3 and TRBJ2-2, with TRBD2 matching over 11 bases. Per the germline V gene, CDR1 is SGHTA and CDR2 is FQGTGA. This CDR3 spans 18 amino acids. With 4 bases clipped from V and 4 bases from J, the junction kept 11 bases outside the gene matches. In nucleotides, the CDR3 is TGTGCCAGCAGCTCTTCCGGGACTAGCGGTCCGGGCACCGGGGAGCTGTTTTTT. Its protein is CASSSSGTSGPGTGELFF.

The rearrangement uses TRBV29-1 and TRBJ2-1, with D possibly being TRBD1 (5 bases). Trimming removed 3 bases at V and 7 bases at J, with 13 bases between. This CDR3 comprises 13 residues. CDR1 and CDR2 (germline): SQVTM, ANQGSEA. The CDR3 spells CSVDAGRQNEQFF. CDR3 nucleotides: TGCAGCGTTGACGCCGGCAGACAGAATGAGCAGTTCTTC.

This rearrangement joins TRBV19 to TRBJ2-5, with 10 bases that match TRBD1. Trimming took 6 bases from V and 5 from J; bases not matched to a gene: 12. The CDR3 has 16 amino acids. The germline CDR1 and CDR2 sequences are LNHDA and SQIVND (reference sequence). The CDR3 bases are TGTGCCAGTAGAACCACCGGGACAGGGGCTGGCGAGACCCAGTACTTC. Translating gives CASRTTGTGAGETQYF.

V and J are TRBV9 and TRBJ1-2; 8 nucleotides align to TRBD1. V dropped 5 bases and J dropped 5; count of bases not matched to a gene: 5. This CDR3 spans 13 amino acids. Germline V gives CDR1 SGDLS, CDR2 YYNGEE. Here the CDR3 DNA reads TGTGCCAGCAGTGGGACAGGTGTTTATGGCTACACCTTC. It yields the protein CASSGTGVYGYTF.

This chain connects TRBV6-6 to TRBJ1-5; 7 bases match TRBD1. CDR3 length: 15 amino acids. The V segment lost 8 bases and the J segment 4 bases; nucleotides outside the gene matches: 11. Looked up from germline, CDR1 is MNHNY and CDR2 is SVGAGI (reference sequence). CDR3 DNA sequence: TGTGCCAGCGGACCCCGGGACAGTAATAATCAGCCCCAGCATTTT. It is translated as CASGPRDSNNQPQHF.

V usage is TRBV11-2 and J usage is TRBJ1-6; 9 bases agree with TRBD1. Germline lookup yields CDR1 SGHAT and CDR2 FQNNGV. V trimming: 6 bases; J trimming: 8 bases; junction bases outside the gene matches: 5. The CDR3 consists of 14 residues. The CDR3 sequence is CASRGDRVDSPLHF. CDR3 DNA sequence: TGTGCCAGCAGGGGGGACAGGGTGGATTCACCCCTCCACTTT. Full variable domain (missing parts from reference TRBV11-2 and TRBJ1-6): EAGVAQSPRYKIIEKRQSVAFWCNPISGHATLYWYQQILGQGPKLLIQFQNNGVVDDSQLPKDRFSAERLKGVDSTLKIQPAKLEDSAVYLCASRGDRVDSPLHFGNGTRLTVT.

This chain links TRBV7-2 with TRBJ1-5, with D tentatively TRBD1 (6 bases). The V end was cut by 0 bases, the J end by 3 bases, with 21 bases between. The CDR3 consists of 19 residues. CDR1 SGHTA and CDR2 FQGNSA come from the germline V gene. The CDR3 region is CASSLAPGREPGANQPQHF. In nucleotides, the CDR3 is TGTGCCAGCAGCTTAGCGCCGGGTAGGGAACCAGGGGCCAATCAGCCCCAGCATTTT.

The chain carries TRBV11-2 and TRBJ1-2; 10 nucleotides line up with TRBD1. This CDR3 has 14 amino acids. Per germline, CDR1 SGHAT and CDR2 FQNNGV. V dropped 5 bases and J dropped 13; count of bases not matched to a gene: 13. CDR3 amino acids: CASSQGSGQGPLTF. CDR3 DNA: TGTGCCAGCAGCCAAGGATCGGGACAGGGGCCTCTCACCTTC.

The J gene is TRBJ1-6, the V gene TRBV6-1; D gene uncertain. The V gene's germline CDR1 is MNHNS and CDR2 SASEGT. This CDR3 is 16 amino acids long. Trimming left V 2 bases short and J 6 bases short, with 14 bases between. The CDR3 nucleotides are TGTGCCAGCAGTGAACCCCGGGCATGGGGTAATTCACCCCTCCACTTT. It is translated as CASSEPRAWGNSPLHF.

V gene TRBV9 combines with J gene TRBJ1-2; weak D call: TRBD1 (6 bases). The germline V gene encodes CDR1 SGDLS and CDR2 YYNGEE. V was pared by 0 bases and J by 3 bases, with 6 bases between. The CDR3 extends over 13 amino acids. For the CDR3, the DNA is TGTGCCAGCAGCGTAGGACAGGACTATGGCTACACCTTC. Its translation: CASSVGQDYGYTF.

The DNA for the CDR3 is TGCGCCAGCAGCTATACAGGGGACAATGGCTACACCTTC. Translated, it gives CASSYTGDNGYTF. V gene TRBV5-1 combines with J gene TRBJ1-2, with 7 bases that match TRBD1. Per the germline V gene, CDR1 is SGHRS and CDR2 is YFSETQ. The CDR3 extends over 13 amino acids. V shed 3 bases and J 6 bases; nucleotides not matched to a gene: 5.

This chain connects TRBV18 to TRBJ2-7; the D is unclear. This CDR3 has 13 amino acids. The V gene's germline CDR1 is KGHSH and CDR2 LQKENI. Trimming took off 3 bases at V and 1 base at J, with 7 bases between the two ends. The CDR3 region is CASSPSVSYEQYF. The CDR3 DNA follows: TGTGCCAGCTCACCTTCAGTATCCTACGAGCAGTACTTC.

The chain carries TRBV15 and TRBJ1-2; TRBD1 is a possible D gene (6 bases). The CDR3 extends over 14 amino acids. Trimming pared 3 bases from V and 7 bases from J, leaving 15 bases between. Germline V CDR1 and CDR2: LNHNV, YYDKDF (reference sequence). Here the CDR3 reads CATSRGGIQGGYTF. CDR3 coding DNA: TGTGCCACCAGCAGGGGGGGGATACAGGGTGGCTACACCTTC.

This clone is a singleton in its sample. The chain is built from TRBV2 and TRBJ1-5, with TRBD1 as a possible D gene (5 bases). The CDR3 is made up of 13 amino acids. Trimming removed 7 bases from V and 7 bases from J, with 14 bases in between. Germline V gene lookup returns CDR1 SNHLY and CDR2 FYNNEI. In nucleotides, the CDR3 is TGTGCCAGCAAAGGGGTGGGGTGGCAGCCCCAGCATTTT. Protein sequence: CASKGVGWQPQHF.

The chain carries TRBV27 and TRBJ2-7; D not resolved. The CDR3 runs 13 residues. V dropped 5 bases and J dropped 3 bases, with 11 bases sitting between them. Germline V gives CDR1 MNHEY, CDR2 SMNVEV (reference sequence). The CDR3 DNA reads as TGTGCCAGCAGTCCCCGCCACCTCTACGAGCAGTACTTC. It specifies CASSPRHLYEQYF.